The source of this T cell receptor (beta chain) is a study of shared clonotypes between healthy human individuals. Study observations and caveats: It was expected that sequencing depth would affect clonotype sharing among donors.

This clone has just one count. Its antigen is still unknown. Ten immunoSEQ deep assay plates were used by the authors to sequence unsorted PBMC DNA. Profiled with immunoSEQ multiplex PCR; TCRdb holds only in-frame clones, not every one. This sample yields about 480,000 clones, of which almost 80% are seen a single time; 9.5% to 15% belongs to the top ten. Donors comprised healthy HIV-negative adults lacking recent acute infections or vaccinations. Nashville, Tennessee was home to all donors, who were Caucasian adults. Looked up from germline, CDR1 is SGHNT and CDR2 is YENEEA. The V end was cut by 5 bases, the J end by 4 bases, with 14 bases between. The length of the CDR3 is 14 residues.

Sequenced input: PBMCs. The chain combines TRBV11-3 with TRBJ1-1; D may be TRBD1 (5 bases). The TCR comes from a woman in her thirties or forties in good health. Some clones in this sample may be carry-over from other donors' samples. The CDR3 sequence: CASSPTRGSTEAFF. Written as DNA, the CDR3 is TGTGCCAGCAGCCCGACGAGGGGATCCACTGAAGCTTTCTTT.